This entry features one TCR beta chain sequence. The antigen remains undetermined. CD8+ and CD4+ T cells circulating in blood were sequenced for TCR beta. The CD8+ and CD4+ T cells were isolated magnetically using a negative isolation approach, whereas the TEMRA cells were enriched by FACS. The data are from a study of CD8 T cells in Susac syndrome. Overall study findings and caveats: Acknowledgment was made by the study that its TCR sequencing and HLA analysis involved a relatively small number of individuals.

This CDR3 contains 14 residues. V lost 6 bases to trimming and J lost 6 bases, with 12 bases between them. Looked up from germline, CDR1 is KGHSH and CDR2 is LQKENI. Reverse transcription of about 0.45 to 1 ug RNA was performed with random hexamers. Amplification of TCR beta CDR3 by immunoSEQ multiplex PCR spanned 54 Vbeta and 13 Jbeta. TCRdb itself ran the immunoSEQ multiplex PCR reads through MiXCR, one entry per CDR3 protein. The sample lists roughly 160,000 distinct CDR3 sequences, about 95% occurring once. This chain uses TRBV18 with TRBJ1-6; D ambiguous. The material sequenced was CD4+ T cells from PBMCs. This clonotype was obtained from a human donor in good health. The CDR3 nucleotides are TGTGCCAGCTCTCCCACTCAAAGTAATTCACCCCTCCACTTT. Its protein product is CASSPTQSNSPLHF.